This T cell receptor (beta chain) was recorded in a study of shared clonotypes between healthy human individuals (TCRdb year 2020). With respect to the entire study: The cohort included a few men and a couple of women between 18 and 49 years of age. Per donor, three plates each were used for CD4 naive and CD4 memory, two for CD8 naive, and one for CD8 memory. To estimate repertoire size and how much clonotype sharing occurs between individuals, the study deeply sequenced the blood TCR repertoires of five healthy adults. To increase sequencing depth and limit assay-specific biases, different laboratories used diverse techniques to prepare libraries and sequence TCR repertoires. Per donor, leukapheresis produced somewhere between about 0.94 and 9.5 billion PBMCs. Points the paper makes about the study in general: Sharing across several donors was observed for around 4.8% of naive CD4, 3.5% of naive CD8, around 2.5% of memory CD4, and around 0.4% of memory CD8 clonotypes. Pairwise subsampling led to the expectation that sequencing depth would affect the degree of clonotype sharing among donors. Higher generation probabilities were observed for clonotypes shared by all four sorted-subset donors than for non-shared clonotypes. Sampling was restricted to blood, and TCR repertoires in tissues likely differ from the TCR repertoires found in blood. Naive subsets generally had larger estimated clonotype richness than memory subsets. The genetic and exposure-history diversity represented was limited by the small number of donors. Incomplete sequencing was indicated by rarefaction of sorted-subset datasets, despite the large sequencing depth.

V loses 2 bases of germline sequence and J loses 0 bases, and the interval between the two ends is 11 bases. Taken from the germline V gene, the CDR1 and CDR2 loops are SGHVS and FQNEAQ. The CDR3 has 15 amino acids, counting the end cysteine and phenylalanine. Of the read, only the CDR3 DNA is kept; its 45 bases are in frame from base 1. About this clone itself: Its cognate antigen has yet to be identified. No base quality information exists; no much larger clone differs at one position.

CD8 naive samples were obtained by positive selection for CCR7 among CD45RO-negative cells, yielding a CD45RA+CCR7+ population from which TemRA cells were excluded. The donors were healthy, HIV-negative adults who had no recently reported acute infections or vaccinations. Only Caucasian adults living in Nashville, Tennessee, USA were represented among the donors. Blood was collected by leukapheresis, and PBMCs were isolated by Ficoll-Histopaque density gradient centrifugation and then cryopreserved in liquid nitrogen vapor phase. Purity and quantity of every magnetically sorted T cell population were checked by analytical flow cytometry. Each sorted fraction had its genomic DNA isolated and then quantified by UV absorbance on a Nanodrop 2000c. Using the deep immunoSEQ assay, multiplex PCR amplified TCR CDR3 regions from genomic DNA. Extracted genomic DNA from each cell subset was spread evenly across all wells of several immunoSEQ 96-well plates, with each plate serving as a replicate. For sorted subsets, each replicate PCR was loaded with about 200 ng genomic DNA, equivalent to 30,000 or so T cell genomes. Purified libraries were quantified with a Qubit 3.0 fluorometer, sized on a Bioanalyzer 2100, and re-quantified with the KAPA Library Quantification kit. A separate single-read 150-cycle Illumina NextSeq 550 flow cell was used to sequence each immunoSEQ 96-well plate. Regarding the original processing steps: Because the immunoSEQ output held only junctional sequences and lacked quality scores, the filtering could not match the filtering applied to full-length reads. Sequences were annotated with PyIR, a Python wrapper for IgBLAST v1.9, using IMGT germline references to assign V/J genes and CDR3. Reads with weak V/J assignments (E-value above 1e-6), missing CDR3, stop codons, out-of-frame junctions, or ambiguous translated residues were removed. V3J clonotypes were defined by identical inferred V gene, J gene, and CDR3 amino acid sequence. Percentage overlap between repertoires was computed as shared unique clonotypes divided by the size of the smaller repertoire. Three approaches were used to assess repertoire richness: RTK rarefaction, the Chao1 estimator, and Recon v2.1 estimates of unobserved clonotypes. Generation probabilities were computed with OLGA for all TCRbeta clonotypes obtained by the gDNA method from a few donors. Imported from immuneACCESS, the table was reduced by TCRdb to in-frame sequences with V and J called. These copies leave out some clones; in studies compared against another copy, an unresolved V gene accounts for under half, and the cause of the remainder is not known. From that table come the V and J calls and clone size; the DNA was used to work out D and trimming. The sample includes about 800,000 clones, with 96% observed a single time. 0.2% to 0.25% of the sample lies in the top ten.

Rearrangement joined TRBV7-8 to TRBJ2-7, with the D gene not confidently named. Sample: naive CD8+ T cells sorted from blood. Read against the paper, the sample's cell subset or site label means: CD45RA+CCR7+. This sequence was found in a man aged 25-45 years in good health. The DNA sequence is TGTGCCAGCAGCTTAATCGATCGGAGCTCCTACGAGCAGTACTTC. The encoded protein is CASSLIDRSSYEQYF.